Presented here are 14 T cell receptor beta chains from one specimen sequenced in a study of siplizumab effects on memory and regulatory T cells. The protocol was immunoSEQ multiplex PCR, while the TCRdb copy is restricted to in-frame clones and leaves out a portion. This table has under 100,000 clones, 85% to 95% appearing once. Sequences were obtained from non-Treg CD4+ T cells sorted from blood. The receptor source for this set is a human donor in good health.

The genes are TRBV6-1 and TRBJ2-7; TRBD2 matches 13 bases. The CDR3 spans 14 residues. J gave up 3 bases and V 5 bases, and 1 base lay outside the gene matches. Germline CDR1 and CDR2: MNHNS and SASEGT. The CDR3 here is CASSWTSGSYEQYF. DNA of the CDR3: TGTGCCAGCAGTTGGACTAGCGGGAGCTACGAGCAGTACTTC.

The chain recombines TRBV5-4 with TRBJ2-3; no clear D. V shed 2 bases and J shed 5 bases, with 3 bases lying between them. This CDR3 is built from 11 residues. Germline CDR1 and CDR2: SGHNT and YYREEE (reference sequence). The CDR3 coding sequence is TGTGCCAGCAGCTTACAAGATACGCAGTATTTT. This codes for CASSLQDTQYF.

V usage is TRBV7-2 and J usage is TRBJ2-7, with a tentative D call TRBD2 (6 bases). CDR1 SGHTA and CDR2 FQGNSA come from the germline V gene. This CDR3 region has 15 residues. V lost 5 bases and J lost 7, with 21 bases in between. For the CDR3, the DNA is TGTGCCAGCAGCCGTGGGGACTCCCCGGCCTCGGAGCAGTACTTC. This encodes CASSRGDSPASEQYF.

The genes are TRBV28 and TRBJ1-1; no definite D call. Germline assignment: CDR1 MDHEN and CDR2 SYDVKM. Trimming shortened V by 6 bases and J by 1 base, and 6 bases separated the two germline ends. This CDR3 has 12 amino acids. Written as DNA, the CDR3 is TGTGCCAGCAGACTTTGGAACACTGAAGCTTTCTTT. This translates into CASRLWNTEAFF.

The DNA of the CDR3 is TGTGCCAGCAGCCCCTCGGGCCGGGAGCAGTACTTC. Residues: CASSPSGREQYF. The rearrangement joins TRBV7-8 to TRBJ2-7; D gene uncertain. Germline assignment: CDR1 SGHVS and CDR2 FQNEAQ. This CDR3 comprises 12 residues. V lost 5 bases to trimming and J lost 7 bases, with 12 bases between them. Variable domain in full (rest from reference TRBV7-8 and TRBJ2-7): GAGVSQSPRYKVAKRGQDVALRCDPISGHVSLFWYQQALGQGPEFLTYFQNEAQLDKSGLPSDRFFAERPEGSVSTLKIQRTQQEDSAVYLCASSPSGREQYFGPGTRLTVT.

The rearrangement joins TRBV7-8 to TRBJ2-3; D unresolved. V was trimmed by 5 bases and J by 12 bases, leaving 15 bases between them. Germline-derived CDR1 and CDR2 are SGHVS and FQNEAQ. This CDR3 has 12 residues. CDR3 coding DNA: TGTGCCAGCAGCCCGAGGACGCTCCTTCAGTATTTT. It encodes CASSPRTLLQYF.

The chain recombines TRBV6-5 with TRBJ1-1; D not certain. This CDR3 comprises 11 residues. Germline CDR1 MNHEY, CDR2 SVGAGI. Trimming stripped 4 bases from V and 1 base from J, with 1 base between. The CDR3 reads CASSWNTEAFF. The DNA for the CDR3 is TGTGCCAGCAGTTGGAACACTGAAGCTTTCTTT.

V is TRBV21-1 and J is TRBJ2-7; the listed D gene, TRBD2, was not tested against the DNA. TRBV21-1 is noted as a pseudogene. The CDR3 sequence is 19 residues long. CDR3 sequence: CASSNPSGTSGRAYYEQYF. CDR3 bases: TGTGCCAGCAGCAATCCTAGCGGGACTAGCGGGAGGGCCTATTACGAGCAGTACTTC.

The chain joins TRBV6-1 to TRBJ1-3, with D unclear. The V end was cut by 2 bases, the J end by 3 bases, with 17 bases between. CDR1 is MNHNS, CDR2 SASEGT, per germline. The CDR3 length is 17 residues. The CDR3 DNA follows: TGTGCCAGCAGTGAATACGACCTATTGGCGGTTGGAAACACCATATATTTT. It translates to CASSEYDLLAVGNTIYF.

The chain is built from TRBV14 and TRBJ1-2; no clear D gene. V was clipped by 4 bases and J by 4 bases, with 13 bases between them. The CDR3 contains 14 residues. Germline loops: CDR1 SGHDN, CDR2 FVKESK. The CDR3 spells CASSPTTAFYGYTF. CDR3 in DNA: TGTGCCAGCAGCCCTACGACGGCCTTCTATGGCTACACCTTC.

Written as DNA, the CDR3 is TGTGCCAGCTCAGATGAAGCATATAGCAATCAGCCCCAGCATTTT. This encodes CASSDEAYSNQPQHF. The gene calls are TRBV18 and TRBJ1-5; D unresolved. Germline CDR1 is KGHSH and CDR2 is LQKENI. The V and J ends lost 5 bases and 0 bases respectively, with 11 bases between them. The CDR3 spans 15 residues. The whole variable domain, filled in from reference TRBV18 and TRBJ1-5, reads NAGVMQNPRHLVRRRGQEARLRCSPMKGHSHVYWYRQLPEEGLKFMVYLQKENIIDESGMPKERFSAEFPKEGPSILRIQQVVRGDSAAYFCASSDEAYSNQPQHFGDGTRLSIL.

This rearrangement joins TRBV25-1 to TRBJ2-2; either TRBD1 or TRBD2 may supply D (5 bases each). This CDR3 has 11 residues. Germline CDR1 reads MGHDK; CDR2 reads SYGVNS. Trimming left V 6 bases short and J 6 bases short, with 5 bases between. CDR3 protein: CASRGAGELFF. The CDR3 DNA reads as TGTGCCAGCAGGGGGGCCGGGGAGCTGTTTTTT.

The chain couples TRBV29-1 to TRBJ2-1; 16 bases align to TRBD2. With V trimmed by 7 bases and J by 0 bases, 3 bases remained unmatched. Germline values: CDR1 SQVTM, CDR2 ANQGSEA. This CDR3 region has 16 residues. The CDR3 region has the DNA TGCAGCGGGGGACTAGCGGGAGGGATCTCCTACAATGAGCAGTTCTTC. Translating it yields CSGGLAGGISYNEQFF.

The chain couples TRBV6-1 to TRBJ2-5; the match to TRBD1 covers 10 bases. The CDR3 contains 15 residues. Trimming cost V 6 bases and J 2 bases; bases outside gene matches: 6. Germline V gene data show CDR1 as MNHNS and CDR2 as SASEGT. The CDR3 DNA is TGTGCCAGCAGGGACAGGGGGGTCGGGCAAGAGACCCAGTACTTC. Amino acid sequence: CASRDRGVGQETQYF.